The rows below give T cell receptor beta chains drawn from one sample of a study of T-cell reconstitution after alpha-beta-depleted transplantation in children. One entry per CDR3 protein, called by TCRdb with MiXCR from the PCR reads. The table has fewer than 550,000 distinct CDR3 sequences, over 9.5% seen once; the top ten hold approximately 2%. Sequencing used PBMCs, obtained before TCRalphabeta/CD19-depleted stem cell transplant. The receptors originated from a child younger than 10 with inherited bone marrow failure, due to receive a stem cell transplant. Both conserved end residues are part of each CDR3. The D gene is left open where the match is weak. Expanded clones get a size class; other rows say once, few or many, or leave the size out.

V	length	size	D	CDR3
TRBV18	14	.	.	CASSPGSTTEGQYF
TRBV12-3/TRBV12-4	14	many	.	CASSLNSVLSEAFF
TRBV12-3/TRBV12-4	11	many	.	CASSLLNVLTF
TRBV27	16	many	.	CASSLSRGSTYNEQFF
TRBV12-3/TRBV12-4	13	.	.	CASSSNVGTEVFF
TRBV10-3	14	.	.	CAISESLRAYEQYF
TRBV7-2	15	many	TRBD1	CASSPRGTVYQPQHF
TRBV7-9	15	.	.	CASSWGWGENYGYTF
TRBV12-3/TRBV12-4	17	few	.	CASTPVTSLSDTGELFF
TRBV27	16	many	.	CASSLAEGEGYNEQFF
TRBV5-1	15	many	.	CASSLVAGSYHEQFF
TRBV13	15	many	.	CASSLVGAEWDEQFF
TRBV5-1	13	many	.	CASSPLESHEQYF
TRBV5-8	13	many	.	CASSSGYTAKQYF
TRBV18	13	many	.	CASSRDSNNEQFF
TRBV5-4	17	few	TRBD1	CASSLGFGRGNNSPLHF
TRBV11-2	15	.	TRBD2	CASSSRTSGMHKQFF